These 9 T cell receptor beta chains originate from one sample sequenced in a study of cytomegalovirus exposure and HLA in healthy donors. The primer mix had 60 Vbeta and 13 Jbeta primers. Data came from immunoSEQ multiplex PCR; TCRdb stores just in-frame clones and leaves some out. The table records under 200,000 clones, approximately 76% of them present only once. The sample taken for sequencing was PBMCs. These receptors were obtained from a woman aged 18-35 years in good health and CMV-seropositive.

The table lists this clone with a few counts. The chain has TRBV6-1 and TRBJ1-2; D is unclear. Between the trimmed V and J ends, which lost 4 bases and 2 bases, there was a span of 5 bases. Germline V gene data show CDR1 as MNHNS and CDR2 as SASEGT. The CDR3 runs 12 residues. CDR3 nucleotide sequence: TGTGCCAGCAGTGTCAGGAACTATGGCTACACCTTC. Its translation is CASSVRNYGYTF.

The chain combines TRBV5-6 with TRBJ2-7, with D possibly being TRBD1 (6 bases). V was clipped by 4 bases and J by 2 bases, with 10 bases between them. Germline V gene data show CDR1 as SGHDT and CDR2 as YYEEEE. The CDR3 totals 13 residues. This CDR3 reads CASSVDSPYEQYF. DNA of the CDR3: TGTGCCAGCAGCGTGGACAGCCCCTACGAGCAGTACTTC. Drawing the rest from reference TRBV5-6 and TRBJ2-7, the complete variable domain is DAGVTQSPTHLIKTRGQQVTLRCSPKSGHDTVSWYQQALGQGPQFIFQYYEEEERQRGNFPDRFSGHQFPNYSSELNVNALLLGDSALYLCASSVDSPYEQYFGPGTRLTVT.

The genes are TRBV2 and TRBJ1-6; 10 bases fit TRBD1. Germline assignment: CDR1 SNHLY and CDR2 FYNNEI. The V segment lost 2 bases and the J segment 0 bases; nucleotides outside the gene matches: 4. This CDR3 contains 18 residues. The CDR3 DNA is TGTGCCAGCAGTGAAATGGACAGGGGGAGCTCCTATAATTCACCCCTCCACTTT. Amino acid sequence: CASSEMDRGSSYNSPLHF.

This chain links TRBV11-3 with TRBJ2-1; D is undetermined. Per the germline V gene, CDR1 is SGHNT and CDR2 is YENEEA. CDR3 length: 14 amino acids. V was shortened by 5 bases and J by 6 bases, with 14 bases between the two germline ends. The CDR3 reads CASSRNPGSNEQFF. DNA for the CDR3: TGTGCCAGCAGCAGAAACCCGGGTAGCAATGAGCAGTTCTTC.

The V gene is TRBV11-2, the J gene TRBJ1-6; D is unresolved. The germline V and J ends were trimmed by 4 bases and 8 bases, with 12 bases remaining between them. CDR1 is SGHAT, CDR2 FQNNGV, per germline. The CDR3 runs 14 residues. The CDR3 bases are TGTGCCAGCAGCTCCCTCAGTTTCGATTCACCCCTCCACTTT. Amino acid sequence: CASSSLSFDSPLHF. Supplemented by reference TRBV11-2 and TRBJ1-6, the full variable domain reads EAGVAQSPRYKIIEKRQSVAFWCNPISGHATLYWYQQILGQGPKLLIQFQNNGVVDDSQLPKDRFSAERLKGVDSTLKIQPAKLEDSAVYLCASSSLSFDSPLHFGNGTRLTVT.

The chain joins TRBV7-9 to TRBJ1-6; no firm D call. Germline-derived CDR1 and CDR2 are SEHNR and FQNEAQ (reference sequence). The CDR3 is 16 residues long. V lost 4 bases to trimming and J lost 1 base, with 11 bases between them. In nucleotides, the CDR3 is TGTGCCAGCAGCTCGAACCGCAGGTCCTATAATTCACCCCTCCACTTT. Its translation: CASSSNRRSYNSPLHF.

The J gene is TRBJ2-2, the V gene TRBV9; perhaps TRBD2 as D (5 bases). The CDR3 is made up of 16 amino acids. V was cut by 0 bases and J by 5 bases, with 14 bases left in between. The germline CDR1 and CDR2 sequences are SGDLS and YYNGEE. The CDR3 nucleotides read TGTGCCAGCAGCGTAGCTACCGGGGTGAAAACCGGGGAGCTGTTTTTT. Protein sequence: CASSVATGVKTGELFF.

The rearrangement uses TRBV5-1 and TRBJ1-5; TRBD1 matches 8 bases. In germline, CDR1 is SGHRS, CDR2 YFSETQ. V lost 1 base and J lost 5; bases outside the gene matches: 5. This CDR3 has 15 residues. The DNA of the CDR3 is TGCGCCAGCAGCTTGACAGGGGGAGGGGATCAGCCCCAGCATTTT. Translated: CASSLTGGGDQPQHF. The variable domain in full, completed from reference TRBV5-1 and TRBJ1-5, reads KAGVTQTPRYLIKTRGQQVTLSCSPISGHRSVSWYQQTPGQGLQFLFEYFSETQRNKGNFPGRFSGRQFSNSRSEMNVSTLELGDSALYLCASSLTGGGDQPQHFGDGTRLSIL.

This chain connects TRBV5-4 to TRBJ1-2; maybe TRBD1 (5 bases). V was shortened by 3 bases and J by 3 bases, with 15 bases between the two germline ends. The CDR3 covers 15 residues. Per germline, CDR1 SGHNT and CDR2 YYREEE (reference sequence). The CDR3 sequence: CASSSLGVGDYGYTF. In nucleotides, the CDR3 is TGTGCCAGCAGCTCGTTAGGGGTCGGCGACTATGGCTACACCTTC.